The next 23 T cell receptor beta chains were all read from a single sample in a study of T cell changes during pregnancy in multiple sclerosis (dated 2019 in TCRdb). The library was made by the immunoSEQ multiplex PCR assay. Drawn from immuneACCESS, this table holds only the in-frame rearrangements with V and J called that TCRdb kept. Clones are partly lost; checked studies trace under half to an unresolved V gene and leave the rest unexplained. The sample table contains 50,000 to 60,000 clones; only one count was recorded for 89% of them. Around 1.7% of the sample belongs to the ten largest clones. Sequenced here: peripheral blood, sampled after pregnancy. These receptor sequences come from a female donor with multiple sclerosis, enrolled in a pregnancy study.

The rearrangement joins TRBV18 to TRBJ1-2; the D is unclear. The CDR3 runs 17 residues. Trimming pared 3 bases from V and 6 bases from J, leaving 23 bases between. The germline V gene encodes CDR1 KGHSH and CDR2 LQKENI. The CDR3 is CASSPSSLAGAVNGYTF. In nucleotides, the CDR3 is TGTGCCAGCTCACCCTCATCCTTGGCGGGAGCGGTGAATGGCTACACCTTC.

J is TRBJ2-7 and V is TRBV30; TRBD1 matches 7 bases. This CDR3 is 14 amino acids long. With 0 bases clipped from V and 6 bases from J, the junction kept 8 bases outside the gene matches. The germline CDR1 and CDR2 sequences are GTSNPN and SVGIG (reference sequence). In DNA form, the CDR3 reads TGTGCCTGGAGTGTATGGCGACAGGGTGGCGAGCAGTACTTC. Translating gives CAWSVWRQGGEQYF.

This clone was recorded once. This chain uses TRBV18 with TRBJ1-1, with 10 bases aligning to TRBD1. Germline-derived CDR1 and CDR2 are KGHSH and LQKENI. V gave up 6 bases and J gave up 5 bases; unmatched junction bases: 6. The CDR3 runs 14 residues. The CDR3 DNA sequence: TGTGCCAGCTCGCGAGACAGGGGGCGAACTGAAGCTTTCTTT. Translating gives CASSRDRGRTEAFF.

V and J are TRBV2 and TRBJ2-1; possibly TRBD1 for D (5 bases). V lost 8 bases to trimming and J lost 6 bases, with 14 bases between them. This CDR3 has 13 amino acids. The germline gives CDR1 SNHLY, CDR2 FYNNEI. The CDR3 reads CASAVGPSNEQFF. Here the CDR3 DNA reads TGTGCCAGCGCGGTGGGGCCCTCCAATGAGCAGTTCTTC.

The chain combines TRBV7-2 with TRBJ1-2; a possible D gene is TRBD1 (5 bases). V was pared by 3 bases and J by 8 bases, with 13 bases between. CDR1 is SGHTA, CDR2 FQGNSA, per germline. The CDR3 has 13 residues. The CDR3 DNA is TGTGCCAGCAGCTTCCGGGGGTTTGGGGGCTACACCTTC. It codes for CASSFRGFGGYTF.

V gene TRBV5-1 combines with J gene TRBJ2-7, with TRBD1 identical over 9 bases. This CDR3 region has 12 residues. Germline assignment: CDR1 SGHRS and CDR2 YFSETQ. V was pared by 0 bases and J by 8 bases, with 0 bases of the junction left unmatched. CDR3 amino acids: CASSLDRGQQYF. CDR3 sequence (DNA): TGCGCCAGCAGCTTGGACAGGGGGCAGCAGTACTTC. Drawing the rest from reference TRBV5-1 and TRBJ2-7, the complete variable domain is KAGVTQTPRYLIKTRGQQVTLSCSPISGHRSVSWYQQTPGQGLQFLFEYFSETQRNKGNFPGRFSGRQFSNSRSEMNVSTLELGDSALYLCASSLDRGQQYFGPGTRLTVT.

The rearrangement uses TRBV9 and TRBJ2-1; 9 nucleotides align to TRBD2. Germline assignment: CDR1 SGDLS and CDR2 YYNGEE. Germline trimming cut 0 bases from V and 7 bases from J; bases unmatched to any gene: 8. The CDR3 is 16 amino acids. The CDR3 DNA reads TGTGCCAGCAGCGTAGAGGCTAGCGGGGTCTTAAATGAGCAGTTCTTC. Protein: CASSVEASGVLNEQFF.

Points on this clone: Mismatch with germline at one junction end may stem from a read error. J is TRBJ2-7 and V is TRBV7-7; 10 bases agree with TRBD1. The germline V gene encodes CDR1 SSHAT and CDR2 FNYEAQ (reference sequence). This CDR3 has 17 amino acids. For the CDR3, the DNA is TGTGCTAGCAGCCTCGACCGGGACAGGGGCCGATCCTACGAGCAGTACTTC. Translating it yields CASSLDRDRGRSYEQYF.

The chain carries TRBV2 and TRBJ2-3; the D gene is possibly TRBD1 (5 bases). The CDR3 contains 16 residues. V dropped 5 bases and J dropped 0 bases, with 15 bases sitting between them. Per germline, CDR1 SNHLY and CDR2 FYNNEI. DNA of the CDR3: TGTGCCAGCAGTCTAACGGACACATCTAGCACAGATACGCAGTATTTT. Its protein product is CASSLTDTSSTDTQYF. Complete variable domain (other parts from reference TRBV2 and TRBJ2-3): EPEVTQTPSHQVTQMGQEVILRCVPISNHLYFYWYRQILGQKVEFLVSFYNNEISEKSEIFDDQFSVERPDGSNFTLKIRSTKLEDSAMYFCASSLTDTSSTDTQYFGPGTRLTVL.

The chain recombines TRBV9 with TRBJ2-3; 10 nucleotides match TRBD2. The CDR3 has 16 residues. V shed 8 bases and J 0 bases; nucleotides not matched to a gene: 9. CDR1 and CDR2 (germline): SGDLS, YYNGEE. CDR3 sequence reads: CASYFSGGRSTDTQYF. CDR3 DNA: TGTGCCAGTTACTTTAGCGGGGGGCGTAGCACAGATACGCAGTATTTT. The variable domain in full, completed from reference TRBV9 and TRBJ2-3, reads DSGVTQTPKHLITATGQRVTLRCSPRSGDLSVYWYQQSLDQGLQFLIQYYNGEERAKGNILERFSAQQFPDLHSELNLSSLELGDSALYFCASYFSGGRSTDTQYFGPGTRLTVL.

J is TRBJ2-1 and V is TRBV18; 16 bases match TRBD2. CDR3 size: 17 residues. The V segment lost 3 bases and the J segment 10 bases; nucleotides outside the gene matches: 9. Germline V gives CDR1 KGHSH, CDR2 LQKENI. CDR3 in amino acids: CASSPSGTSGGASEQFF. The CDR3 DNA follows: TGTGCCAGCTCACCGTCCGGGACTAGCGGGGGGGCCTCGGAGCAGTTCTTC.

This chain connects TRBV6-5 to TRBJ1-3, with 7 bases lining up with TRBD1. The CDR3 is 15 amino acids. The V and J ends lost 8 bases and 0 bases, in that order; junction bases with no gene match: 7. Germline CDR1 is MNHEY and CDR2 is SVGAGI. CDR3 loop: CASSRQGLSGNTIYF. CDR3 nucleotides: TGTGCCAGCTCGAGACAGGGCCTCTCTGGAAACACCATATATTTT.

V gene TRBV5-1 combines with J gene TRBJ2-3; 11 nucleotides align to TRBD2. V shed 0 bases, J shed 3 bases, and the junction held 6 bases outside the gene matches. The CDR3 runs 17 residues. The germline gives CDR1 SGHRS, CDR2 YFSETQ. CDR3 coding DNA: TGCGCCAGCAGCTTGGAACTAGCGGGGGTGGGAACAGATACGCAGTATTTT. This gives the protein CASSLELAGVGTDTQYF.

The chain recombines TRBV5-1 with TRBJ1-1; D gene ambiguous. The germline V gene has CDR1 SGHRS and CDR2 YFSETQ. The ends were cut back, 1 base at V and 5 bases at J, with 21 bases in the middle. The CDR3 is 17 residues long. The chain's CDR3 is CASSLTTSVDLVTEAFF. DNA for the CDR3: TGCGCCAGCAGCTTGACCACATCTGTGGACTTGGTTACTGAAGCTTTCTTT. Full variable domain (rest looked up from reference TRBV5-1 and TRBJ1-1): KAGVTQTPRYLIKTRGQQVTLSCSPISGHRSVSWYQQTPGQGLQFLFEYFSETQRNKGNFPGRFSGRQFSNSRSEMNVSTLELGDSALYLCASSLTTSVDLVTEAFFGQGTRLTVV.

V and J are TRBV4-2 and TRBJ2-2; 8 bases fit TRBD2. The CDR3 has 16 amino acids. CDR1 LGHNA and CDR2 YNFKEQ come from the germline V gene. Trimming at V came to 1 base and at J to 7 bases, leaving 8 bases not matched to a gene. Here the CDR3 reads CASSQVRGGLGGELFF. The CDR3, as DNA: TGTGCCAGCAGCCAAGTCCGGGGGGGGCTAGGCGGGGAGCTGTTTTTT.

The chain is built from TRBV10-3 and TRBJ1-5; a weak D match, TRBD1 (5 bases). Per germline, CDR1 ENHRY and CDR2 SYGVKD. This CDR3 comprises 14 residues. The V gene lost 4 bases and the J gene lost 4 bases, with 11 bases spanning the gap. CDR3 sequence (DNA): TGTGCCATCAGTGCAAGGGGTGGAAATCAGCCCCAGCATTTT. As protein: CAISARGGNQPQHF.

The CDR3 spells CASSSLQGNYNSPLHF. CDR3 coding DNA: TGCGCCAGCAGCTCGCTACAGGGTAACTATAATTCACCCCTCCACTTT. The rearrangement joins TRBV5-1 to TRBJ1-6; D might be TRBD1 (6 bases). Germline V gene sequence: CDR1 SGHRS, CDR2 YFSETQ. Trimming took off 3 bases at V and 3 bases at J, with 13 bases between the two ends. This CDR3 spans 16 amino acids.

The V and J genes are TRBV27 and TRBJ1-2, with D possibly being TRBD1 (6 bases). With 5 bases removed from V and 4 bases from J, the gap between germline ends came to 17 bases. Germline CDR1 MNHEY, CDR2 SMNVEV (reference sequence). The CDR3 sequence is 15 residues long. The CDR3 loop reads CASSGGAGGIYGYTF. CDR3 coding DNA: TGTGCCAGCAGTGGGGGGGCGGGAGGGATCTATGGCTACACCTTC.

The rearrangement joins TRBV7-9 to TRBJ2-1, with TRBD2 as a possible D gene (7 bases). The CDR3 is made up of 17 amino acids. V lost 1 base, J lost 3 bases, and 16 bases lay in between. Germline V gene lookup returns CDR1 SEHNR and CDR2 FQNEAQ (reference sequence). The CDR3 spells CASSLVGRGGNYNEQFF. CDR3 DNA: TGTGCCAGCAGCTTAGTGGGCAGGGGAGGGAACTACAATGAGCAGTTCTTC. Using reference TRBV7-9 and TRBJ2-1 for the parts outside the CDR3, the full variable domain is DTGVSQNPRHKITKRGQNVTFRCDPISEHNRLYWYRQTLGQGPEFLTYFQNEAQLEKSRLLSDRFSAERPKGSFSTLEIQRTEQGDSAMYLCASSLVGRGGNYNEQFFGPGTRLTVL.

The J gene is TRBJ2-1, the V gene TRBV27, with 7 bases matching TRBD2. Trimming took 6 bases from V and 9 from J; bases not matched to a gene: 20. This CDR3 has 17 residues. Germline-derived CDR1 and CDR2 are MNHEY and SMNVEV (reference sequence). In DNA, the CDR3 is TGTGCCAGCAGCAACCGGAAGGGACTACCCGGTCGGGGTGAGCAGTTCTTC. It yields the protein CASSNRKGLPGRGEQFF.

The rearrangement uses TRBV7-6 and TRBJ1-6, with D maybe TRBD1 (6 bases). Germline V gene lookup returns CDR1 SGHVS and CDR2 FNYEAQ. The CDR3 consists of 14 residues. Trimming removed 1 base at V and 14 bases at J, with 15 bases between. DNA for the CDR3: TGTGCCAGCAGCTTAGACGCACAGGGTCTGTCCCTCCACTTT. Translation gives CASSLDAQGLSLHF.

This chain connects TRBV5-6 to TRBJ2-7; 8 bases agree with TRBD1. The germline V gene encodes CDR1 SGHDT and CDR2 YYEEEE. V was pared by 2 bases and J by 5 bases, with 6 bases of the junction left unmatched. This CDR3 spans 14 amino acids. In DNA form, the CDR3 reads TGTGCCAGCAGCTTCGGGACAGGTACCAACGAGCAGTACTTC. Translating gives CASSFGTGTNEQYF.

The V call is TRBV28, the J call TRBJ2-5; TRBD2 matches at 11 bases. The V gene end was trimmed by 4 bases and the J gene end by 4 bases; junction bases not matched to a gene: 5. The length of the CDR3 is 15 residues. Germline lookup yields CDR1 MDHEN and CDR2 SYDVKM. The CDR3 reads CASSSIAGGRETQYF. In DNA form, the CDR3 reads TGTGCCAGCAGTTCCATAGCGGGGGGGCGAGAGACCCAGTACTTC. Combining the CDR3 with reference TRBV28 and TRBJ2-5 gives the whole variable domain DVKVTQSSRYLVKRTGEKVFLECVQDMDHENMFWYRQDPGLGLRLIYFSYDVKMKEKGDIPEGYSVSREKKERFSLILESASTNQTSMYLCASSSIAGGRETQYFGPGTRLLVL.